This T cell receptor beta chain originates from a study of control samples from healthy donors and cancer patients. The CDR3 length is 15 residues. V shed 5 bases, J shed 4 bases, and the junction held 8 bases outside the gene matches. Germline CDR1 reads SGHNT; CDR2 reads YYREEE (reference sequence). Libraries were prepared by immunoSEQ multiplex PCR; TCRdb keeps only in-frame clonotypes and omits some of them. The table includes about 410,000 clones, 90% detected once. The sequencing sample was made of PBMCs. The receptor was derived from a man aged 40-50 years with head and neck cancer. The gene calls are TRBV5-4 and TRBJ2-3; 9 bases fit TRBD2. Here the CDR3 DNA reads TGTGCCAGCAGGACGTCTAGCGGGAAGGCAGATACGCAGTATTTT. It yields the protein CASRTSSGKADTQYF.